Each of the 26 T cell receptor beta chains below was sequenced from the same sample in a study of beta chain features in type 1 diabetes. Study-wide results and caveats: Significant though moderate, a shortening of TCRB CDR3s appeared in all four CD4+ subsets of Type 1 diabetes patients.

Sequencing targeted expressed TCRB transcripts, as all isolated RNA had been reverse transcribed. Data came from immunoSEQ multiplex PCR; TCRdb stores just in-frame clones and leaves some out. The sample lists about 240,000 clones, about 14% occurring once. These TCRs' antigens remain unknown. The material sequenced was naive CD4+ T cells from blood. Receptors originate from a man aged 25 to 40 with type 1 diabetes.

The chain couples TRBV6-5 to TRBJ1-2; TRBD1 aligns across 9 bases. Germline CDR1 reads MNHEY; CDR2 reads SVGAGI. The length of the CDR3 is 15 residues. The V and J ends lost 7 bases and 4 bases, in that order; junction bases with no gene match: 10. The CDR3 region has the DNA TGTGCCAGCAACCAGGACAGGGGCCCCCTCTATGGCTACACCTTC. This translates into CASNQDRGPLYGYTF.

The chain links TRBV6-5 to TRBJ2-7, with 7 bases that match TRBD1. The ends lost 5 bases at V and 5 bases at J; junction bases unmatched: 9. The CDR3 runs to 14 residues. The V gene's germline CDR1 is MNHEY and CDR2 SVGAGI. The CDR3 reads CASSDSTGQNEQYF. The CDR3 nucleotides are TGTGCCAGCAGTGATTCGACAGGGCAGAACGAGCAGTACTTC.

CDR3 loop: CAWKSPGSNYGYTF. CDR3 DNA: TGTGCCTGGAAGTCGCCCGGGTCTAACTATGGCTACACCTTC. This sequence joins TRBV30 and TRBJ1-2; D not certain. Germline CDR1 is GTSNPN and CDR2 is SVGIG (reference sequence). Trimming stripped 4 bases from V and 0 bases from J, with 12 bases between. The CDR3 has 14 residues.

This clone was recorded a few times. The V gene is TRBV25-1, the J gene TRBJ1-6; a possible D gene is TRBD1 (5 bases). This CDR3 region has 13 residues. CDR1 is MGHDK, CDR2 SYGVNS, per germline. V lost 8 bases and J 4 bases, leaving 9 bases between the germline ends. CDR3 sequence (DNA): TGTGCCAGCGGGGCGGCGTATAATTCACCCCTCCACTTT. This codes for CASGAAYNSPLHF.

V is TRBV7-9 and J is TRBJ2-2, with 7 bases aligning to TRBD1. V dropped 6 bases and J dropped 4; count of bases not matched to a gene: 5. Germline values: CDR1 SEHNR, CDR2 FQNEAQ (reference sequence). This CDR3 spans 14 amino acids. CDR3 loop: CASRIGQATGELFF. DNA for the CDR3: TGTGCCAGCAGGATTGGACAGGCCACCGGGGAGCTGTTTTTT.

This clone was picked up a small number of times. The CDR3 DNA reads TGTGCCAGCAGTCGGGGGACCGAGAACACTGAAGCTTTCTTT. This sequence encodes CASSRGTENTEAFF. The chain has TRBV6-5 and TRBJ1-1; D perhaps matches TRBD1 (5 bases). Germline CDR1 and CDR2: MNHEY and SVGAGI. Trimming removed 5 bases at V and 1 base at J, with 11 bases between. CDR3 length: 14 amino acids.

This clone was counted only a few times. This chain joins TRBV29-1 and TRBJ1-1; 11 positions match TRBD1. V dropped 6 bases and J dropped 4; count of bases not matched to a gene: 4. Germline V gene sequence: CDR1 SQVTM, CDR2 ANQGSEA. CDR3 size: 13 residues. This CDR3 reads CSVAGQGGTEAFF. In DNA form, the CDR3 reads TGCAGCGTGGCGGGACAGGGGGGCACTGAAGCTTTCTTT.

The chain has TRBV18 and TRBJ2-2, with TRBD2 as a possible D gene (5 bases). CDR1 KGHSH and CDR2 LQKENI come from the germline V gene. V gave up 1 base and J gave up 3 bases, with 9 bases separating them. The CDR3 sequence is 15 residues long. The CDR3 loop reads CASSPLGVDTGELFF. DNA of the CDR3: TGTGCCAGCTCACCACTCGGGGTGGACACCGGGGAGCTGTTTTTT.

V and J are TRBV7-9 and TRBJ1-2, with 8 bases identical to TRBD1. The CDR3 length is 13 residues. CDR1 is SEHNR and CDR2 is FQNEAQ in the germline V gene (reference sequence). V trimming: 5 bases; J trimming: 8 bases; junction bases outside the gene matches: 7. In nucleotides, the CDR3 is TGTGCCAGCAGCCCAAGTGGGACAGGAGGCTACACCTTC. Protein: CASSPSGTGGYTF.

This chain connects TRBV11-2 to TRBJ2-1; a weak D match, TRBD1 (5 bases). The CDR3 sequence is 14 residues long. Germline lookup yields CDR1 SGHAT and CDR2 FQNNGV. Trimming cost V 3 bases and J 7 bases, with 13 bases left between them. CDR3 sequence (DNA): TGTGCCAGCAGCTTCGGTGGGGCCGGGAATGAGCAGTTCTTC. It translates to CASSFGGAGNEQFF.

This clone was detected a few times. The V and J genes are TRBV6-5 and TRBJ1-4; D possibly corresponds to TRBD1 (6 bases). This CDR3 has 15 amino acids. Per germline, CDR1 MNHEY and CDR2 SVGAGI. V lost 0 bases, J lost 7 bases, and 12 bases lay in between. CDR3 in amino acids: CASSYSMGAGEKLFF. CDR3 nucleotides: TGTGCCAGCAGTTACTCGATGGGGGCCGGTGAAAAACTGTTTTTT.

With regard to this clone: In the same sample, other DNA sequences code for this CDR3. V gene TRBV9 combines with J gene TRBJ2-5; D may be TRBD2 (6 bases). This CDR3 has 13 amino acids. V was shortened by 1 base and J by 5 bases, with 9 bases between the two germline ends. Germline-derived CDR1 and CDR2 are SGDLS and YYNGEE. This chain's CDR3 is CASSVQRGETQYF. In DNA form, the CDR3 reads TGTGCCAGCAGCGTACAACGGGGGGAGACCCAGTACTTC.

This chain joins TRBV4-2 and TRBJ2-2; 10 positions match TRBD2. Germline V lookup: CDR1 LGHNA, CDR2 YNFKEQ. The CDR3 totals 16 residues. V was pared by 1 base and J by 4 bases, with 3 bases of the junction left unmatched. CDR3 amino acids: CASSQASGGATGELFF. The CDR3 coding sequence is TGTGCCAGCAGCCAAGCGAGCGGGGGGGCCACCGGGGAGCTGTTTTTT.

V gene TRBV5-1 combines with J gene TRBJ2-2; 7 bases map to TRBD1. The germline gives CDR1 SGHRS, CDR2 YFSETQ. The CDR3 is made up of 13 amino acids. Trimming at V came to 4 bases and at J to 14 bases, leaving 11 bases not matched to a gene. CDR3 region: CASSEETGVALFF. In nucleotides, the CDR3 is TGCGCCAGCAGCGAAGAAACAGGGGTTGCCCTGTTTTTT.

The chain links TRBV4-1 to TRBJ2-3, with TRBD2 matching 9 bases. CDR1 is MGHRA and CDR2 is YSYEKL in the germline V gene. CDR3 length: 16 residues. The V gene end was trimmed by 1 base and the J gene end by 5 bases; junction bases not matched to a gene: 7. The DNA of the CDR3 is TGCGCCAGCAGCCAAGTAAAGGGACTAGCCGTAGATACGCAGTATTTT. Protein sequence: CASSQVKGLAVDTQYF.

The sample holds a few counts of this clone. The chain recombines TRBV29-1 with TRBJ1-2; 8 nucleotides match TRBD1. The CDR3 loop spans 13 amino acids. The germline V gene encodes CDR1 SQVTM and CDR2 ANQGSEA. The DNA of the CDR3 is TGCAGTATATCCAGGGACAGGTCCCCGTGGGACACCTTC. Amino acids: CSISRDRSPWDTF.

This clone has just a few counts. This chain connects TRBV5-1 to TRBJ2-1; 9 positions agree with TRBD2. V shed 0 bases and J 4 bases; nucleotides not matched to a gene: 8. The CDR3 sequence is 17 residues long. Germline V gene sequence: CDR1 SGHRS, CDR2 YFSETQ. CDR3 sequence: CASSLGLAEGGYNEQFF. CDR3 nucleotides: TGCGCCAGCAGCTTGGGACTAGCGGAGGGCGGGTACAATGAGCAGTTCTTC.

This rearrangement joins TRBV2 to TRBJ2-7; 7 bases map to TRBD2. Trimming cost V 3 bases and J 2 bases; bases outside gene matches: 7. Germline CDR1 reads SNHLY; CDR2 reads FYNNEI. The CDR3 totals 15 residues. The CDR3 region is CASSDGGLGTYEQYF. The CDR3 DNA follows: TGTGCCAGCAGTGACGGAGGACTAGGTACCTACGAGCAGTACTTC.

V is TRBV5-6 and J is TRBJ1-1; perhaps TRBD1 as D (5 bases). The V and J ends lost 0 bases and 1 base respectively, with 16 bases between them. The CDR3 is made up of 17 amino acids. CDR1 is SGHDT and CDR2 is YYEEEE in the germline V gene. CDR3 nucleotide sequence: TGTGCCAGCAGCTTGGCGGGACTCCGGGATCGGAACACTGAAGCTTTCTTT. Its translation: CASSLAGLRDRNTEAFF.

This rearrangement joins TRBV15 to TRBJ1-1; D gene unclear. Trimming shortened V by 3 bases and J by 4 bases, and 9 bases separated the two germline ends. This CDR3 is 13 amino acids long. CDR1 LNHNV and CDR2 YYDKDF come from the germline V gene (reference sequence). CDR3 coding DNA: TGTGCCACCAGCAGGCACCCGGGCACTGAAGCTTTCTTT. Translation gives CATSRHPGTEAFF.

The chain couples TRBV28 to TRBJ1-2; D unclear. Germline-derived CDR1 and CDR2 are MDHEN and SYDVKM. The CDR3 has 16 amino acids. The V gene lost 7 bases and the J gene lost 2 bases, with 20 bases spanning the gap. This chain's CDR3 is CASNPQLAGSNYGYTF. The CDR3 DNA reads as TGTGCCAGCAACCCCCAATTGGCGGGGTCCAACTATGGCTACACCTTC.

Only one count was recorded for this clone. The chain employs TRBV10-3 and TRBJ1-5, with TRBD1 as a possible D gene (6 bases). CDR1 is ENHRY, CDR2 SYGVKD, per germline. There are 14 residues in the CDR3. Trimming left V 0 bases short and J 6 bases short, with 9 bases between. The chain's CDR3 is CAISESRGGQPQHF. The CDR3 DNA is TGTGCCATCAGTGAGTCGAGGGGGGGTCAGCCCCAGCATTTT.

The chain has TRBV10-3 and TRBJ1-5, with 9 bases identical to TRBD1. Germline V CDR1 and CDR2: ENHRY, SYGVKD. V dropped 4 bases and J dropped 6; count of bases not matched to a gene: 7. There are 15 residues in the CDR3. CDR3 sequence reads: CAISGAGTGPQPQHF. The CDR3 nucleotides are TGTGCCATCAGTGGCGCCGGGACAGGGCCTCAGCCCCAGCATTTT.

This clone was counted a few times. The chain combines TRBV11-2 with TRBJ1-5; possibly TRBD1 for D (5 bases). V gave up 0 bases and J gave up 5 bases, with 11 bases separating them. Germline V gives CDR1 SGHAT, CDR2 FQNNGV. The CDR3 runs 15 residues. The CDR3 reads CASSLDGAEHQPQHF. The CDR3 nucleotides read TGTGCCAGCAGCTTAGATGGGGCAGAGCATCAGCCCCAGCATTTT.

This clone was counted a few times. The chain recombines TRBV5-1 with TRBJ2-1; possibly TRBD2 for D (5 bases). The CDR3 loop spans 13 amino acids. Germline V CDR1 and CDR2: SGHRS, YFSETQ. Trimming removed 9 bases at V and 0 bases at J, with 10 bases between. CDR3 nucleotide sequence: TGCGCCACCTCCCGGGACTCCTACAATGAGCAGTTCTTC. Amino acid sequence: CATSRDSYNEQFF.

The rearrangement joins TRBV5-6 to TRBJ1-5, with TRBD1 matching over 11 bases. There are 17 residues in the CDR3. CDR1 and CDR2 from the germline V gene are SGHDT and YYEEEE. V was clipped by 0 bases and J by 4 bases; unmatched bases: 6. CDR3: CASSLGTGGERNQPQHF. CDR3 sequence (DNA): TGTGCCAGCAGCTTGGGGACAGGGGGCGAAAGGAATCAGCCCCAGCATTTT.